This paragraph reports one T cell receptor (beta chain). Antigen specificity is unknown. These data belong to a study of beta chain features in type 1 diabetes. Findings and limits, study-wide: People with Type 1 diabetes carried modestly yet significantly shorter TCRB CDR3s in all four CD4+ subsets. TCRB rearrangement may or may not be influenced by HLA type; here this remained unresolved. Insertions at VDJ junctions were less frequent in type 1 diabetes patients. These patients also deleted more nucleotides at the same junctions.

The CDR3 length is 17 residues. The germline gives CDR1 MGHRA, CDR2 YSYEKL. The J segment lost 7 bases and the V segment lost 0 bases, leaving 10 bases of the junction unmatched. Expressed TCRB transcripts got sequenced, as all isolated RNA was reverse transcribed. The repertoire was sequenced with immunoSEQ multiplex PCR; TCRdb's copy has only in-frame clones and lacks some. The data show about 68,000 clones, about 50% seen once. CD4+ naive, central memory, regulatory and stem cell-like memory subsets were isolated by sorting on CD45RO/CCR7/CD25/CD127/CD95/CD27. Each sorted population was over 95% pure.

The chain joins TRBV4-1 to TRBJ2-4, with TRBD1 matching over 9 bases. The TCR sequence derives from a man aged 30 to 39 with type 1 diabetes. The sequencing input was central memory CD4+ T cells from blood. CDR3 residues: CASSQEAHGQGRNIQYF. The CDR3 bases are TGCGCCAGCAGCCAAGAGGCCCACGGACAGGGGAGGAACATTCAGTACTTC.